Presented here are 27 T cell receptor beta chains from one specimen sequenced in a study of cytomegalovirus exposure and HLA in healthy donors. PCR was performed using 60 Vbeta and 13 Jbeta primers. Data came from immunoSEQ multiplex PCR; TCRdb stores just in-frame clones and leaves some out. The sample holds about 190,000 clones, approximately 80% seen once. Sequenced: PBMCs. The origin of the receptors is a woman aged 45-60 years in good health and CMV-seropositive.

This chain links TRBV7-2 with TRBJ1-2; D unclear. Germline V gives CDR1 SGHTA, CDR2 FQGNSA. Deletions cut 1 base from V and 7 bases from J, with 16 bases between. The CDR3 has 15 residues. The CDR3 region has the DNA TGTGCCAGCAGCTTAGGGGCCAGGTTATTTGGTGGCTACACCTTC. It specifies CASSLGARLFGGYTF. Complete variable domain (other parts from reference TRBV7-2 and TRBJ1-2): GAGVSQSPSNKVTEKGKDVELRCDPISGHTALYWYRQSLGQGLEFLIYFQGNSAPDKSGLPSDRFSAERTGGSVSTLTIQRTQQEDSAVYLCASSLGARLFGGYTFGSGTRLTVV.

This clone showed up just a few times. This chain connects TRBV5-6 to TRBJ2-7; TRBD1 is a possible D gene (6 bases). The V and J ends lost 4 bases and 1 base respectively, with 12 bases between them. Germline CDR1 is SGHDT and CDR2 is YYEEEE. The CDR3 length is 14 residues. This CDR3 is CASSRWDTSYEQYF. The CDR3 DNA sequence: TGTGCCAGCAGCCGCTGGGACACTTCCTACGAGCAGTACTTC.

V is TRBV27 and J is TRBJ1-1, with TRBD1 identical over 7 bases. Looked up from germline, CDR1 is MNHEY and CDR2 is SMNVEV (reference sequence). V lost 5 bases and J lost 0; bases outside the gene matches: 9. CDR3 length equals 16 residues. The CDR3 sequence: CASSRDRDRLNTEAFF. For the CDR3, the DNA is TGTGCCAGCAGTCGCGACAGGGATCGGTTGAACACTGAAGCTTTCTTT.

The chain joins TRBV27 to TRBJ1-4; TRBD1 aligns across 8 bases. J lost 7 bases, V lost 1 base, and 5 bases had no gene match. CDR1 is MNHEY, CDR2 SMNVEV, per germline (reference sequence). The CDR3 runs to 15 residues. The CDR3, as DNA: TGTGCCAGCAGTTTATGGACAGGGAGGGGTGAAAAACTGTTTTTT. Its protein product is CASSLWTGRGEKLFF.

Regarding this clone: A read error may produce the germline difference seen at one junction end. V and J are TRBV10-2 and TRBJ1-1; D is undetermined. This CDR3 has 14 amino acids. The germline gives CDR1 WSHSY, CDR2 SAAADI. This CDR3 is CASSLPGSGTEAFF. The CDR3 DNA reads TGTGCCAGCAGTTTACCGGGGAGCGGCACTGAAGCTTTCTTT.

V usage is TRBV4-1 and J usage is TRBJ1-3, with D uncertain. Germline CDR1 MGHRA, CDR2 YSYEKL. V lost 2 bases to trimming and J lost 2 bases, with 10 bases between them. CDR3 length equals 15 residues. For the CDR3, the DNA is TGCGCCAGCAGCCAAAGTGCTGGGCCTGGAAACACCATATATTTT. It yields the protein CASSQSAGPGNTIYF.

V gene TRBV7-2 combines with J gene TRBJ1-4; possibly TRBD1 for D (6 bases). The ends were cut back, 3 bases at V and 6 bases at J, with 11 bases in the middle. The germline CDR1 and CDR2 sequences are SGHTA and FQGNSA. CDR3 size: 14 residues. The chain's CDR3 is CASSFQGSYEKLFF. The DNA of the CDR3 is TGTGCCAGCAGCTTCCAGGGGAGTTATGAAAAACTGTTTTTT.

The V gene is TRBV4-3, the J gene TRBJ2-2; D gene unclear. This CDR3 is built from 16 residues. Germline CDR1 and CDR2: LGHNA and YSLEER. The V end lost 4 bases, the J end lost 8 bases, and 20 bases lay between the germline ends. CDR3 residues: CASSLSRGNKVGELFF. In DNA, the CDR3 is TGCGCCAGCAGCCTTAGTAGAGGCAACAAGGTTGGGGAGCTGTTTTTT.

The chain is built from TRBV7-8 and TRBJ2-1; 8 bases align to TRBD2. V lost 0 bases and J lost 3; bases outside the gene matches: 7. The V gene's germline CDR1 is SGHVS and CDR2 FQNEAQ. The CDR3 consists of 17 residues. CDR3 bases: TGTGCCAGCAGCTTAGCCGGGACTAGTCCCGGCTACAATGAGCAGTTCTTC. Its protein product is CASSLAGTSPGYNEQFF.

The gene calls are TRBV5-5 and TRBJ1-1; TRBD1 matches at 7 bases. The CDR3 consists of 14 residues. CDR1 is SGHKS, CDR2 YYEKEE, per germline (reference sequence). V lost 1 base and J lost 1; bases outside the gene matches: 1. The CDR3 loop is CASSLRTGNTEAFF. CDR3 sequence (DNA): TGTGCCAGCAGCTTGAGGACAGGGAACACTGAAGCTTTCTTT. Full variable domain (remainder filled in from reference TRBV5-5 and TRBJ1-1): DAGVTQSPTHLIKTRGQQVTLRCSPISGHKSVSWYQQVLGQGPQFIFQYYEKEERGRGNFPDRFSARQFPNYSSELNVNALLLGDSALYLCASSLRTGNTEAFFGQGTRLTVV.

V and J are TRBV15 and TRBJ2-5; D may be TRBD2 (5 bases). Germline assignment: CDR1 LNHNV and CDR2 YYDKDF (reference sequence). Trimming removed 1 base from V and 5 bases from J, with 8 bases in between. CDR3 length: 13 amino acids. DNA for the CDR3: TGTGCCACCAGCAGAGGCGGGCTGGAGACCCAGTACTTC. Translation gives CATSRGGLETQYF.

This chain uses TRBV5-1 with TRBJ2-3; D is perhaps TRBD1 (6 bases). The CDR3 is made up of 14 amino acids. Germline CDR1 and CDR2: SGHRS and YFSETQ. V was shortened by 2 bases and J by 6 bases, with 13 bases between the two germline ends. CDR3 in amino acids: CASSLRTASDTQYF. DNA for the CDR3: TGCGCCAGCAGCTTAAGGACAGCTTCTGATACGCAGTATTTT.

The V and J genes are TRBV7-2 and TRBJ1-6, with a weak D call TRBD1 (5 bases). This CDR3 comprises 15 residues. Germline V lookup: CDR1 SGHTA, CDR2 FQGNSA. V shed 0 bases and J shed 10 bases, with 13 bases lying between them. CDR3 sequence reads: CASSLAPQGYSPLHF. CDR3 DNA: TGTGCCAGCAGCTTAGCCCCCCAGGGTTACTCACCCCTCCACTTT.

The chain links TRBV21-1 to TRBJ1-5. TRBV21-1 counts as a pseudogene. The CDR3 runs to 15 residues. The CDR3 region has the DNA TGTGCCAGCAGCAAAGGGCGGAATAGCAATCAGCCCCAGCATTTT. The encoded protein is CASSKGRNSNQPQHF.

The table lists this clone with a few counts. The CDR3 DNA reads TGCGCCAGCAGCCAAGGGGAGGTTCGCACTGAAGCTTTCTTT. Amino acids: CASSQGEVRTEAFF. J is TRBJ1-1 and V is TRBV4-1; D not resolved. The CDR3 is 14 amino acids. Trimming stripped 1 base from V and 4 bases from J, with 10 bases between. From germline, CDR1 is MGHRA and CDR2 YSYEKL.

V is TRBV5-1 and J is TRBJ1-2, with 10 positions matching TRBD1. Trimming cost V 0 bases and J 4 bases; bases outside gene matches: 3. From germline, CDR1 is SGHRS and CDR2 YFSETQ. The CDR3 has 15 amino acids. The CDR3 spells CASSLGGTGAYGYTF. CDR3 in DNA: TGCGCCAGCAGCTTGGGCGGGACAGGGGCCTATGGCTACACCTTC.

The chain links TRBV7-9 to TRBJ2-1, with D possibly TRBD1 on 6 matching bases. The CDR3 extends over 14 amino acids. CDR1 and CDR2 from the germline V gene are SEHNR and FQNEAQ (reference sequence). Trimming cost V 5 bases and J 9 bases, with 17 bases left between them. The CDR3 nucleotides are TGTGCCAGCAGCCAGACGGCAGGGGTGGCTGAGCAGTTCTTC. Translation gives CASSQTAGVAEQFF.

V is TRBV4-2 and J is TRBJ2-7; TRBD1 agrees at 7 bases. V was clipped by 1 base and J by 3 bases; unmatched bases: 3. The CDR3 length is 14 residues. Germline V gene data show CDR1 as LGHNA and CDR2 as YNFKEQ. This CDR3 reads CASSQGQGDYEQYF. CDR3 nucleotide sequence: TGTGCCAGCAGCCAAGGACAGGGAGACTACGAGCAGTACTTC.

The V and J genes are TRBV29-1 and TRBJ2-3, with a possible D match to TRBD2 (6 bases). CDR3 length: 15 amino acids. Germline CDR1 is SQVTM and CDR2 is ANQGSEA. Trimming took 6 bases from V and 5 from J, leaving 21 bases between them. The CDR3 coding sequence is TGCAGCGTCGTCGGCGGGAACCTAGTGGGAGATACGCAGTATTTT. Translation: CSVVGGNLVGDTQYF.

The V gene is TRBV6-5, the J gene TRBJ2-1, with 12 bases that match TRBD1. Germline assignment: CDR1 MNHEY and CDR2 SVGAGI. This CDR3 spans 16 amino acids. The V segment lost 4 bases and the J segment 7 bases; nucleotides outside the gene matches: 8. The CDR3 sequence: CASSSLRDRGQNEQFF. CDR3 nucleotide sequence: TGTGCCAGCAGTTCACTTCGGGACAGGGGGCAAAATGAGCAGTTCTTC.

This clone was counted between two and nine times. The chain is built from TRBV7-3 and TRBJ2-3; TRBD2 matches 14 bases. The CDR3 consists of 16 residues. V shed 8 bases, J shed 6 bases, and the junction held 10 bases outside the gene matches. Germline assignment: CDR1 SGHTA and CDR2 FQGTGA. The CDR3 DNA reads TGTGCCAGCGGCCGGGGACTAGCGGGGGAGGGGGATACGCAGTATTTT. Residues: CASGRGLAGEGDTQYF.

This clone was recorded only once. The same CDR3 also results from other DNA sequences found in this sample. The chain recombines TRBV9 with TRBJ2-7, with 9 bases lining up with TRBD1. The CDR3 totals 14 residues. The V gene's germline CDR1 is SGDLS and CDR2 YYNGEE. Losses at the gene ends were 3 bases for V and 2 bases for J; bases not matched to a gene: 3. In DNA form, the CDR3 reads TGTGCCAGCAGCGCCGGACAGGGGCCCTACGAGCAGTACTTC. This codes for CASSAGQGPYEQYF.

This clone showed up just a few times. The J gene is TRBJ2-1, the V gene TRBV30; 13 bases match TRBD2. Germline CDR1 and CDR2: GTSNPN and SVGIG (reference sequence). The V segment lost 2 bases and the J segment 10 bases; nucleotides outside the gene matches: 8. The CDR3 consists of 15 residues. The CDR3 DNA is TGTGCCTGGAGTCCTGGACTAGCGGGGGTGGGGGAGCAGTTCTTC. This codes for CAWSPGLAGVGEQFF.

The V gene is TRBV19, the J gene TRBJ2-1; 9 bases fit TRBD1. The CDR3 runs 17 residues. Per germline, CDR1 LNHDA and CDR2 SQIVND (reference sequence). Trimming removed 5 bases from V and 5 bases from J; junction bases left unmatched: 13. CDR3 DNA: TGTGCCAGTAGTCGAACAACCGGGACAGGGAAAGACAATGAGCAGTTCTTC. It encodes CASSRTTGTGKDNEQFF. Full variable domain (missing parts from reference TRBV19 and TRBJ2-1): DGGITQSPKYLFRKEGQNVTLSCEQNLNHDAMYWYRQDPGQGLRLIYYSQIVNDFQKGDIAEGYSVSREKKESFPLTVTSAQKNPTAFYLCASSRTTGTGKDNEQFFGPGTRLTVL.

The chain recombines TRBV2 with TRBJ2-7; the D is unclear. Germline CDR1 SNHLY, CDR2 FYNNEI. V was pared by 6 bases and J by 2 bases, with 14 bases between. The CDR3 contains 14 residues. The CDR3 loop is CASRARQVTYEQYF. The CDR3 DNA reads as TGTGCCAGCAGGGCTCGGCAGGTGACCTACGAGCAGTACTTC.

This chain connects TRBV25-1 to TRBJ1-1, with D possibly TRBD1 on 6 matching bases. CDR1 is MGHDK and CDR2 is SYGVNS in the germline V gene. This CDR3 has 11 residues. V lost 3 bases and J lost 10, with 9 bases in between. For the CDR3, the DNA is TGTGCCAGCAGTGACGACAGGAGAGCTTTCTTT. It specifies CASSDDRRAFF.

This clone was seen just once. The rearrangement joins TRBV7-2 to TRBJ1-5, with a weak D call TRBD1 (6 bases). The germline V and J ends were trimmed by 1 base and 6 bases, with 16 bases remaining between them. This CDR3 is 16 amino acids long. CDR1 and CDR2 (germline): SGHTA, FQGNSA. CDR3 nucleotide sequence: TGTGCCAGCAGCTTAGGGGCGGGGGCGCAGGGTCAGCCCCAGCATTTT. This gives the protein CASSLGAGAQGQPQHF.